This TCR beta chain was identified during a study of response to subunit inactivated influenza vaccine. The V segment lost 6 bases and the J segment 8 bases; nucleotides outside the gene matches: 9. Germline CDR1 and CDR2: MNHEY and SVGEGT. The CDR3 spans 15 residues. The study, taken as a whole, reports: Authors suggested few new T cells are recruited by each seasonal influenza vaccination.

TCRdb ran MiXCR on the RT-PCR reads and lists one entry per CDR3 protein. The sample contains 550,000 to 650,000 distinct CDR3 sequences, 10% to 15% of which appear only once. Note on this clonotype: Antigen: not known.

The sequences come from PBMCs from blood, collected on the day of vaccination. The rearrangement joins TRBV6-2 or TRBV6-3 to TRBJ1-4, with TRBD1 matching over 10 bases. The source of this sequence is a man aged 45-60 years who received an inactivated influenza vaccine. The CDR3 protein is CASSRPTGGLEKLFF. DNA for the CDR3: TGTGCCAGCAGCCGCCCGACAGGGGGCCTAGAAAAACTGTTTTTT.